This section outlines one T cell receptor beta chain sequence together with its context. This was the immunoSEQ v3 assay. Survey-level samples got 1.5 million to 2.5 million read pairs; deep-level samples got about 5-6 million. The table came from immunoSEQ multiplex PCR; TCRdb's copy has only in-frame clones and leaves some out. The sample records around 59,000 clones, about 69% being singletons. This specimen belongs to a study of TIL therapy for anti-PD-1-resistant metastatic lung cancer. Study-level information: Patients had a median age of approximately 50 years (range 38-75).

Time point here: pre-treatment sample, taken before nivolumab and TIL therapy. The clonotype comes from a person between 25 and 79 years old with non-small cell lung cancer. The source was blood, collected at baseline.

The CDR3 sequence: CASSLQLATEAFF. In DNA form, the CDR3 reads TGTGCCAGCAGCCTACAGCTGGCGACTGAAGCTTTCTTT. The chain employs TRBV7-2 and TRBJ1-1; D call uncertain. The CDR3 loop spans 13 amino acids. The germline gives CDR1 SGHTA, CDR2 FQGNSA. Trimming shortened V by 5 bases and J by 5 bases, and 12 bases separated the two germline ends.